This T cell receptor beta chain is drawn from a study of identical twins (dated by TCRdb to about 2016). About the study as a whole: TCR alpha and beta repertoires from monozygotic twins, unrelated adults of various ages and cord blood were deep-sequenced to test whether fetal clonotypes persist. To rule out contamination, the twin experiments were replicated at different times with different library preparation protocols. Points the paper makes about the study in general: The excess sharing between twins in beta out-of-frame sequences was weaker because fewer shared sequences reduced the signal-to-noise ratio. Abundant cord blood beta clonotypes carried fewer insertions; young adult naive repertoires showed a weaker similar trend, while memory repertoires showed none. Zero-insertion analyses could be partly confounded by invariant T cells such as MAIT and iNKT, though diverse VJ usage argued against such confounding for most clonotypes. In monozygotic twins, recombination models systematically underestimated out-of-frame TCR alpha sharing, but the models matched the sharing seen between unrelated individuals. Conclusions relied on cross-sectional statistical analysis, since the same donors could not be followed over many years. Compared with coincidental sharing between unrelated individuals, out-of-frame TCR alpha sequences shared between twins had an excess of sequences with low generation probability.

The CDR3 sequence holds 15 residues, the cysteine and phenylalanine included. CDR3 DNA is the only sequence kept; it has 45 bases, read in frame from the first base. CDR1 MDHEN and CDR2 SYDVKM are derived from the germline V gene. The method was 5' RACE. These reads were obtained on an Illumina HiSeq 2000. Template switching added a universal primer binding site, and the final cDNA carried a unique molecular identifier that allowed TCR cDNA molecules to be counted accurately. Specific primers in the conserved constant-segment region were used to synthesize first-strand cDNA for TCR alpha and beta chains. To control for contamination, every cDNA library carried two barcodes: a SMART-Mk sample barcode plus Illumina barcodes. TruSeq adapter sequences and Illumina sample barcodes were added in two successive PCR steps. Sequencing of the TCR alpha and beta cDNA libraries was done on the Illumina HiSeq platform using custom primers. Processing in the source paper ran as follows. Unique molecular identifiers were extracted from raw reads with MiGEC, and CDR3 positions were determined with MiXCR. Recombination models were inferred per individual with the repgenHMM and IGoR tools using an EM algorithm. The analysis of shared clonotypes was done with the tcR package in R, with sharing normalized by the product of cloneset sizes. To study raw recombination free of thymic and clonal selection effects, out-of-frame nonproductive sequences were analyzed. TCRdb trimmed the raw reads at Q25, called clones with MiXCR and kept productive beta chains. Records with the same CDR3 protein are collapsed into one entry carrying the most frequent genes and DNA. The V and J calls and clone size come from TCRdb's table, not from the authors' own analysis. In this sample the table shows 1.5 million to 2 million distinct CDR3 sequences, less than 40% of which occur a single time. Jointly, the top ten make up about 0.25% of the sample.

All donors were healthy Caucasians. Many counts were recorded for this clonotype. The target of this receptor is not known. The junction differs from germline at one of its ends, possibly a read error. Sequenced material: cord blood. Here the chain combines TRBV28 and TRBJ1-6, with 10 bases aligning to TRBD1. This receptor was obtained from a newborn girl in good health. The nucleotide sequence reads as follows: TGCGCCAGCAGCTTCAGGACAGGGGGAGATTCACCCCTCCACTTT. Its protein is CASSFRTGGDSPLHF. The full variable domain, completed from the reference TRBV28 and TRBJ1-6 proteins outside the CDR3, reads DVKVTQSSRYLVKRTGEKVFLECVQDMDHENMFWYRQDPGLGLRLIYFSYDVKMKEKGDIPEGYSVSREKKERFSLILESASTNQTSMYLCASSFRTGGDSPLHFGNGTRLTVT.